Below, 22 T cell receptor beta chains from the same sample are listed, as sequenced in a study of patients and donors after allogeneic stem cell transplantation. Each CDR3 protein gets one entry after TCRdb re-called the RT-PCR reads with MiXCR. The sample yields approximately 88,000 distinct CDR3 sequences, less than 5% seen once. The specimen was blood, either unsorted or a sorted T cell fraction (not recorded which). These receptors were obtained from a human donor who was either an allogeneic HSCT recipient or a stem cell or donor lymphocyte infusion donor (not recorded which). It is not recorded whose cells these are; they may come from a transplant donor.

This clonotype showed up many times. V is TRBV7-8 and J is TRBJ2-5, with 8 bases fitting TRBD1. The CDR3 has 14 amino acids. With V trimmed by 6 bases and J by 3 bases, 6 bases remained unmatched. The germline gives CDR1 SGHVS, CDR2 FQNEAQ. CDR3 residues: CASSSTGVEETQYF. In DNA form, the CDR3 reads TGTGCCAGCAGTTCGACAGGGGTCGAAGAGACCCAGTACTTC.

The table lists this clonotype with a count of one. It may be a read error: a sequence one base away is much more abundant. CDR3 sequence (DNA): TGTGCCAGCAGTTTATCATGGGGCGGATTCTCCTACAATGAGCGGTTCTTC. Its protein is CASSLSWGGFSYNERFF. The chain is built from TRBV27 and TRBJ2-1, with TRBD1 as a possible D gene (5 bases). Looked up from germline, CDR1 is MNHEY and CDR2 is SMNVEV (reference sequence). The CDR3 runs to 17 residues.

This clonotype showed up many times. The chain uses TRBV29-1 and TRBJ2-7; 7 nucleotides match TRBD1. This CDR3 is 14 amino acids long. Looked up from germline, CDR1 is SQVTM and CDR2 is ANQGSEA. V lost 7 bases and J lost 0; bases outside the gene matches: 9. CDR3 loop: CSAKTGVSSYEQYF. In DNA form, the CDR3 reads TGCAGCGCCAAAACAGGGGTAAGCTCCTACGAGCAGTACTTC.

This clonotype occurred many times. This chain uses TRBV19 with TRBJ2-7; 10 bases fit TRBD2. The germline gives CDR1 LNHDA, CDR2 SQIVND (reference sequence). Trimming cost V 5 bases and J 0 bases; bases outside gene matches: 4. This CDR3 region has 15 residues. This CDR3 reads CASSETSGASYEQYF. The CDR3 bases are TGTGCCAGTAGTGAAACTAGCGGGGCCTCCTACGAGCAGTACTTC.

V and J are TRBV18 and TRBJ2-5, with 10 bases identical to TRBD2. The trim removed 1 base at V and 4 bases at J, leaving 6 bases unmatched. The CDR3 totals 16 residues. Germline V gene data show CDR1 as KGHSH and CDR2 as LQKENI. The DNA of the CDR3 is TGTGCCAGCTCACCACGTCCAGCGGGAGGGGCAGAGACCCAGTACTTC. This encodes CASSPRPAGGAETQYF.

This clonotype was seen a handful of times. The V call is TRBV27, the J call TRBJ2-2; 8 nucleotides match TRBD1. V shed 3 bases, J shed 2 bases, and the junction held 11 bases outside the gene matches. This CDR3 comprises 18 residues. The germline CDR1 and CDR2 sequences are MNHEY and SMNVEV (reference sequence). The CDR3 region is CASSFRRGLKLNTGELFF. The CDR3 coding sequence is TGTGCCAGCAGTTTCCGCAGGGGGCTGAAATTAAACACCGGGGAGCTGTTTTTT.

This clonotype was counted at least ten times. The chain recombines TRBV15 with TRBJ1-2; tentatively, D is TRBD1 (5 bases). The CDR3 runs 13 residues. With 4 bases removed from V and 5 bases from J, the gap between germline ends came to 11 bases. Germline CDR1 and CDR2: LNHNV and YYDKDF (reference sequence). CDR3 protein: CATSIGGRYGYTF. In nucleotides, the CDR3 is TGTGCCACCAGCATCGGGGGGAGATATGGCTACACCTTC.

There are many counts of this clonotype. V gene TRBV3-1 combines with J gene TRBJ2-1; D gene unclear. Germline V gene lookup returns CDR1 LGHDT and CDR2 YNNKEL (reference sequence). V dropped 2 bases and J dropped 0 bases, with 5 bases sitting between them. This CDR3 comprises 14 residues. For the CDR3, the DNA is TGTGCCAGCAGCCAACTTGGCTCCTACAATGAGCAGTTCTTC. Protein sequence: CASSQLGSYNEQFF.

This clonotype was observed many times. The gene calls are TRBV5-1 and TRBJ2-5; TRBD1 agrees at 7 bases. The V and J ends lost 6 bases and 5 bases, in that order; junction bases with no gene match: 16. The CDR3 has 16 amino acids. Per the germline V gene, CDR1 is SGHRS and CDR2 is YFSETQ. This CDR3 reads CASNDAGTPTGETQYF. The DNA of the CDR3 is TGCGCCAGCAACGACGCCGGGACGCCGACAGGGGAGACCCAGTACTTC.

A few counts support this clonotype. For the CDR3, the DNA is TGTGCCAGCAGTGACCCCCGGACATCAGAGGGCGATGAGCAGTTCTTC. Its translation: CASSDPRTSEGDEQFF. The chain uses TRBV6-1 and TRBJ2-1, with D perhaps being TRBD1 or TRBD2 (5 bases each). The CDR3 totals 16 residues. The germline V gene has CDR1 MNHNS and CDR2 SASEGT. The V gene lost 3 bases and the J gene lost 8 bases, with 20 bases spanning the gap.

This clonotype was seen ten or more times. The chain joins TRBV6-1 to TRBJ2-3, with a tentative D call TRBD2 (5 bases). The CDR3 has 14 residues. Per germline, CDR1 MNHNS and CDR2 SASEGT. V lost 6 bases and J lost 1, with 11 bases in between. The chain's CDR3 is CASRLATRTDTQYF. The CDR3 DNA sequence: TGTGCCAGCAGGCTAGCTACTCGCACAGATACGCAGTATTTT.

This clonotype was detected a few times. The genes are TRBV5-1 and TRBJ1-2, with TRBD1 as a possible D gene (5 bases). V was trimmed by 6 bases and J by 0 bases, leaving 9 bases between them. The CDR3 is made up of 13 amino acids. Looked up from germline, CDR1 is SGHRS and CDR2 is YFSETQ. Written as DNA, the CDR3 is TGCGCCAGCACGATGGGGCCTAACTATGGCTACACCTTC. This encodes CASTMGPNYGYTF.

By share, this clonotype ranks as medium-sized (0.01 to 0.1%). This rearrangement joins TRBV24-1 to TRBJ2-1; D remains ambiguous. V was pared by 3 bases and J by 7 bases, with 12 bases between. Per germline, CDR1 KGHDR and CDR2 SFDVKD. This CDR3 contains 14 residues. CDR3 coding DNA: TGTGCCACCAGTGATGCCGCCAGGTCAAATGAGCAGTTCTTC. Encoded protein: CATSDAARSNEQFF.

This clonotype was found many times. The rearrangement joins TRBV20-1 to TRBJ2-1, with TRBD2 identical over 12 bases. Unmatched junction bases numbered 8, after V lost 6 bases and J lost 5 bases. Germline loops: CDR1 DFQATT, CDR2 SNEGSKA (reference sequence). The CDR3 is 15 amino acids. The chain's CDR3 is CSASPLAGGHNEQFF. The CDR3 DNA is TGCAGTGCATCCCCACTAGCGGGGGGTCACAATGAGCAGTTCTTC.

This clonotype appeared many times. This chain uses TRBV29-1 with TRBJ1-2; D unclear. Trimming cost V 1 base and J 8 bases, with 14 bases left between them. The CDR3 has 13 residues. Germline CDR1 reads SQVTM; CDR2 reads ANQGSEA. The CDR3 nucleotides are TGCAGCGTTGAAGGGCAGGCCCTAGGAGGCTACACCTTC. It encodes CSVEGQALGGYTF.

There are many counts of this clonotype. V and J are TRBV5-1 and TRBJ2-6; D is uncertain. The CDR3 is made up of 15 amino acids. The germline CDR1 and CDR2 sequences are SGHRS and YFSETQ. The V end was cut by 0 bases, the J end by 1 base, with 5 bases between. The CDR3 DNA is TGCGCCAGCAGCTTGGTGGAATCTGGGGCCAACGTCCTGACTTTC. It is translated as CASSLVESGANVLTF.

At least ten counts were recorded for this clonotype. The J gene is TRBJ2-2, the V gene TRBV24-1; D not certain. Germline lookup yields CDR1 KGHDR and CDR2 SFDVKD. The CDR3 is 18 residues long. The V end was cut by 3 bases, the J end by 7 bases, with 23 bases between. Here the CDR3 DNA reads TGTGCCACCAGTGATCACTCGACCTCCCGCTACCGAGACGGGGAGCTGTTTTTT. It yields the protein CATSDHSTSRYRDGELFF.

The sample holds many counts of this clonotype. This rearrangement joins TRBV29-1 to TRBJ1-4, with 8 bases lining up with TRBD1. The CDR3 is 12 residues long. V dropped 5 bases and J dropped 5; count of bases not matched to a gene: 1. CDR1 and CDR2 (germline): SQVTM, ANQGSEA. CDR3 nucleotide sequence: TGCAGCGTTCGACAGGGGAATGAAAAACTGTTTTTT. This gives the protein CSVRQGNEKLFF.

This clonotype was picked up a small number of times. The V gene is TRBV5-4, the J gene TRBJ2-7; D is unresolved. CDR3 size: 12 residues. The germline V and J ends were trimmed by 2 bases and 5 bases, with 8 bases remaining between them. In germline, CDR1 is SGHNT, CDR2 YYREEE (reference sequence). CDR3 DNA sequence: TGTGCCAGCAGCTTTGGAAAGAACGAGCAGTACTTC. This codes for CASSFGKNEQYF.

This clonotype was seen repeatedly, ten times or more. V gene TRBV28 combines with J gene TRBJ2-2; D gene unclear. V was cut by 5 bases and J by 7 bases, with 11 bases left in between. From germline, CDR1 is MDHEN and CDR2 SYDVKM. The CDR3 loop spans 13 amino acids. CDR3 nucleotides: TGTGCCAGCAGTCCCCGACTGGACGGGGAGCTGTTTTTT. It specifies CASSPRLDGELFF.

This clonotype was detected ten times or more. V is TRBV12-3 or TRBV12-4 and J is TRBJ2-3; 7 bases are a match to TRBD2. The CDR3 is 14 amino acids. Trimming cost V 7 bases and J 1 base; bases outside gene matches: 5. Here the CDR3 DNA reads TGTGCCAGCACCCCCGCGGGAGGCACAGATACGCAGTATTTT. Amino acid sequence: CASTPAGGTDTQYF.

At least ten counts were recorded for this clonotype. The genes are TRBV24-1 and TRBJ1-5; 8 positions agree with TRBD1. This CDR3 spans 13 amino acids. V was pared by 6 bases and J by 7 bases, with 4 bases of the junction left unmatched. The germline gives CDR1 KGHDR, CDR2 SFDVKD. The CDR3 region has the DNA TGTGCCACCAGTACAGGGGGTTGGCAGCCCCAGCATTTT. Protein sequence: CATSTGGWQPQHF.